Presented here are 29 T cell receptor beta chains from one specimen sequenced in a study of T cells in Graves' hyperthyroidism and ophthalmopathy. RNA transcripts provided the source from which TCR beta CDR3 regions were amplified. TCR CDR3 underwent first-round RT-PCR with the HTBI primer set. TCRdb fed the multiplex PCR reads into MiXCR, producing one record per CDR3 protein. The table records 750,000 to 900,000 distinct CDR3 sequences, about two fifths of them present only once. Material: blood. These receptors all come from a man younger than 30 with Graves' hyperthyroidism.

About this clonotype itself: The junction and the germline gene differ at one end; a read error may be behind it. The chain joins TRBV10-3 to TRBJ2-5, with D hard to call. The CDR3 totals 13 residues. Per germline, CDR1 ENHRY and CDR2 SYGVKD. CDR3 nucleotides: TGTGCCAGCAGTTTCCTGAAGGTGGAGACCCAGTACTTC. This sequence encodes CASSFLKVETQYF.

The V call is TRBV19, the J call TRBJ2-2, with D unresolved. The CDR3 covers 14 residues. Germline V lookup: CDR1 LNHDA, CDR2 SQIVND (reference sequence). V was trimmed by 7 bases and J by 3 bases, leaving 12 bases between them. CDR3 amino acids: CASTRNRDTGELFF. The CDR3 DNA is TGTGCCAGTACCCGTAACAGAGACACCGGGGAGCTGTTTTTT.

This clonotype was found many times. This chain joins TRBV10-3 and TRBJ1-6; 7 bases fit TRBD1. V was pared by 5 bases and J by 9 bases, with 7 bases of the junction left unmatched. Germline-derived CDR1 and CDR2 are ENHRY and SYGVKD. This CDR3 has 14 residues. The CDR3 bases are TGTGCCATCAGTTTCGACAGGGTGGGTTCACCCCTCCACTTT. Translating it yields CAISFDRVGSPLHF.

This clonotype was seen only a few times. V usage is TRBV20-1 and J usage is TRBJ1-5; 10 positions match TRBD1. CDR3 size: 15 residues. Germline assignment: CDR1 DFQATT and CDR2 SNEGSKA (reference sequence). V lost 2 bases to trimming and J lost 6 bases; unmatched junction nucleotides: 7. The CDR3 coding sequence is TGCAGTGCTAGAAAACCGGGACAGGGGATTCAGCCCCAGCATTTT. Translated: CSARKPGQGIQPQHF.

Only a few counts were recorded for this clonotype. The V call is TRBV6-5, the J call TRBJ1-5; possible D gene TRBD1, 5 bases. The ends were cut back, 5 bases at V and 6 bases at J, with 14 bases in the middle. Germline assignment: CDR1 MNHEY and CDR2 SVGAGI. There are 14 residues in the CDR3. Here the CDR3 reads CASSQGAGFQPQHF. DNA for the CDR3: TGTGCCAGCAGTCAGGGCGCGGGGTTTCAGCCCCAGCATTTT.

V is TRBV20-1 and J is TRBJ1-5, with 9 nucleotides matching TRBD1. V lost 4 bases to trimming and J lost 4 bases; unmatched junction nucleotides: 2. From germline, CDR1 is DFQATT and CDR2 SNEGSKA (reference sequence). This CDR3 contains 13 residues. In DNA, the CDR3 is TGCAGTGCTATCGGACAGGGGAATCAGCCCCAGCATTTT. Translated: CSAIGQGNQPQHF.

The rearrangement links TRBV19 to TRBJ1-2; D perhaps matches TRBD1 (5 bases). Germline assignment: CDR1 LNHDA and CDR2 SQIVND (reference sequence). Trimming removed 6 bases at V and 0 bases at J, with 17 bases between. CDR3 length: 16 amino acids. CDR3 nucleotide sequence: TGTGCCAGTAGCCCCGGACGGGGGTCACCTAACTATGGCTACACCTTC. As protein: CASSPGRGSPNYGYTF.

The chain uses TRBV4-3 and TRBJ1-5; D uncertain. Germline-derived CDR1 and CDR2 are LGHNA and YSLEER. The V end was cut by 0 bases, the J end by 11 bases, with 14 bases between. CDR3 length: 14 residues. The CDR3 DNA is TGCGCCAGCAGCCAAGATGCGGGGATTGAGACCCAGCATTTT. This translates into CASSQDAGIETQHF.

This clonotype was observed at least ten times. This chain links TRBV20-1 with TRBJ1-2; 8 nucleotides align to TRBD1. Germline lookup yields CDR1 DFQATT and CDR2 SNEGSKA (reference sequence). The CDR3 has 13 amino acids. With V trimmed by 5 bases and J by 2 bases, 4 bases remained unmatched. The CDR3 nucleotides read TGCAGTGCTCCAAGGACAGGGAACTATGGCTACACCTTC. Translating it yields CSAPRTGNYGYTF.

The chain links TRBV7-2 to TRBJ1-3; a weak D match, TRBD1 (5 bases). The germline V gene has CDR1 SGHTA and CDR2 FQGNSA. The CDR3 is made up of 17 amino acids. The V gene lost 5 bases and the J gene lost 4 bases, with 21 bases spanning the gap. The CDR3 DNA is TGTGCCAGCAGCGATGCCCCCGGGACGTTAGCAGGAAACACCATATATTTT. The encoded protein is CASSDAPGTLAGNTIYF.

The CDR3 DNA reads TGTGCCAGCAGCTCGCCGGGACTAGCGGTCTACGAGCAGTACTTC. It translates to CASSSPGLAVYEQYF. The V and J genes are TRBV13 and TRBJ2-7; TRBD2 agrees at 11 bases. The CDR3 contains 15 residues. CDR1 and CDR2 from the germline V gene are PRHDT and FYEKMQ (reference sequence). V was clipped by 4 bases and J by 3 bases; unmatched bases: 5.

This clonotype was counted only a few times. This chain joins TRBV6-5 and TRBJ1-4, with D possibly matching TRBD1 (6 bases). Trimming left V 6 bases short and J 8 bases short, with 16 bases between. The germline V gene encodes CDR1 MNHEY and CDR2 SVGAGI. The CDR3 totals 14 residues. The CDR3 region is CASSPTGGREKLFF. As DNA, the CDR3 is TGTGCCAGCAGCCCGACAGGAGGAAGGGAAAAACTGTTTTTT.

The V call is TRBV7-9, the J call TRBJ2-3; D perhaps matches TRBD2 (5 bases). Germline V gene sequence: CDR1 SEHNR, CDR2 FQNEAQ (reference sequence). The CDR3 contains 13 residues. The germline V and J ends were trimmed by 2 bases and 6 bases, with 9 bases remaining between them. CDR3 nucleotide sequence: TGTGCCAGCAGCTTAAAGGGAGCGGATACGCAGTATTTT. It yields the protein CASSLKGADTQYF. Filled out from reference TRBV7-9 and TRBJ2-3, the complete variable domain reads DTGVSQNPRHKITKRGQNVTFRCDPISEHNRLYWYRQTLGQGPEFLTYFQNEAQLEKSRLLSDRFSAERPKGSFSTLEIQRTEQGDSAMYLCASSLKGADTQYFGPGTRLTVL.

There are a few counts of this clonotype. V gene TRBV10-3 combines with J gene TRBJ2-2; 15 bases match TRBD2. Trimming cost V 6 bases and J 1 base; bases outside gene matches: 6. CDR1 is ENHRY and CDR2 is SYGVKD in the germline V gene. The CDR3 is 18 amino acids. For the CDR3, the DNA is TGTGCCATCAGCTCGGGACTAGCGGGGGGCTTGAACACCGGGGAGCTGTTTTTT. Amino acids: CAISSGLAGGLNTGELFF.

The CDR3 bases are TGTGCCAGTAGTAACAGGGGTTTCAACGAGCAGTACTTC. It codes for CASSNRGFNEQYF. This sequence joins TRBV19 and TRBJ2-7; 7 bases agree with TRBD1. J was trimmed by 5 bases and V by 4 bases; bases with no gene match: 5. This CDR3 spans 13 amino acids. Germline CDR1 LNHDA, CDR2 SQIVND (reference sequence).

The rearrangement uses TRBV5-1 and TRBJ1-1; 8 nucleotides agree with TRBD1. Germline V gene data show CDR1 as SGHRS and CDR2 as YFSETQ. With V trimmed by 5 bases and J by 5 bases, 2 bases remained unmatched. The CDR3 is 12 residues long. CDR3 sequence (DNA): TGCGCCAGCAGGCAGGGGGCGACTGAAGCTTTCTTT. It translates to CASRQGATEAFF.

This chain's CDR3 is CSAAGGGYGYTF. CDR3 in DNA: TGCAGTGCAGCGGGGGGCGGCTATGGCTACACCTTC. This chain connects TRBV20-1 to TRBJ1-2; possible D gene TRBD1, 6 bases. The CDR3 loop spans 12 amino acids. V was clipped by 6 bases and J by 4 bases, with 12 bases between them. The germline V gene has CDR1 DFQATT and CDR2 SNEGSKA (reference sequence).

The rearrangement uses TRBV29-1 and TRBJ1-2, with D tentatively TRBD1 (5 bases). The CDR3 contains 12 residues. Per the germline V gene, CDR1 is SQVTM and CDR2 is ANQGSEA. The germline V and J ends were trimmed by 7 bases and 3 bases, with 12 bases remaining between them. CDR3 in amino acids: CSARRGDYGYTF. The CDR3 DNA reads as TGCAGCGCCCGACGGGGGGACTATGGCTACACCTTC.

This clonotype was seen only a few times. The V and J genes are TRBV4-1 and TRBJ2-5; tentatively, D is TRBD2 (5 bases). Trimming left V 4 bases short and J 3 bases short, with 15 bases between. Looked up from germline, CDR1 is MGHRA and CDR2 is YSYEKL. The CDR3 length is 15 residues. The CDR3 is CASSLRAYSEETQYF. CDR3 bases: TGCGCCAGCAGCCTGAGGGCTTACTCAGAAGAGACCCAGTACTTC.

This clonotype was found a few times. V usage is TRBV2 and J usage is TRBJ2-2; 11 bases align to TRBD2. The CDR3 loop spans 17 amino acids. Germline CDR1 is SNHLY and CDR2 is FYNNEI. The V segment lost 4 bases and the J segment 1 base; nucleotides outside the gene matches: 5. CDR3 coding DNA: TGTGCCAGCAGTGGGACTAGCGGGCAAATGAACACCGGGGAGCTGTTTTTT. Its translation: CASSGTSGQMNTGELFF.

The rearrangement joins TRBV5-6 to TRBJ1-6; the match to TRBD1 covers 10 bases. This CDR3 region has 15 residues. The germline CDR1 and CDR2 sequences are SGHDT and YYEEEE. V lost 1 base, J lost 8 bases, and 3 bases stayed unmatched. DNA for the CDR3: TGTGCCAGCAGCTTGCGCGGGACAGGGGATTCACCCCTCCACTTT. Residues: CASSLRGTGDSPLHF.

The rearrangement uses TRBV7-3 and TRBJ1-3; 7 positions agree with TRBD1. Germline CDR1 reads SGHTA; CDR2 reads FQGTGA. Trimming took 5 bases from V and 0 from J; bases not matched to a gene: 10. The CDR3 length is 17 residues. CDR3 sequence: CASSPRQGTSSGNTIYF. CDR3 DNA: TGTGCCAGCAGCCCAAGACAGGGAACGAGCTCTGGAAACACCATATATTTT.

With respect to this clonotype: The junction shows a germline mismatch at one end, possibly a read error. This chain uses TRBV7-9 with TRBJ2-7, with a possible D match to TRBD1 (8 bases). CDR1 and CDR2 (germline): SEHNR, FQNEAQ (reference sequence). This CDR3 has 14 residues. The chain's CDR3 is CASSPQDRDYEQCF. Written as DNA, the CDR3 is TGTGCCAGCAGCCCCCAGGACAGGGACTACGAGCAGTGCTTC.

V usage is TRBV7-9 and J usage is TRBJ1-6; D may be TRBD1 (6 bases). The CDR3 loop spans 16 amino acids. Germline assignment: CDR1 SEHNR and CDR2 FQNEAQ (reference sequence). Trimming shortened V by 6 bases and J by 9 bases, and 21 bases separated the two germline ends. The CDR3 loop is CASRPLVGGALSPLHF. The CDR3 DNA reads TGTGCCAGCAGACCCCTCGTCGGGGGGGCGCTTTCACCCCTCCACTTT.

This clonotype appeared many times. V gene TRBV10-3 combines with J gene TRBJ1-1; TRBD1 might be the D (5 bases). The V gene lost 3 bases and the J gene lost 1 base, with 12 bases spanning the gap. This CDR3 has 15 amino acids. Germline V gives CDR1 ENHRY, CDR2 SYGVKD. This chain's CDR3 is CAISELGTPNTEAFF. CDR3 DNA: TGTGCCATCAGTGAACTCGGGACTCCGAACACTGAAGCTTTCTTT.

In its sample, this clonotype was seen a few times. The rearrangement uses TRBV12-3 or TRBV12-4 and TRBJ2-2; no clear D. The CDR3 consists of 11 residues. With 5 bases removed from V and 6 bases from J, the gap between germline ends came to 4 bases. The CDR3 DNA follows: TGTGCCAGCAGTCATCCCGGGGAGCTGTTTTTT. It encodes CASSHPGELFF.

The J gene is TRBJ2-7, the V gene TRBV6-5; D may be TRBD1 (5 bases). There are 13 residues in the CDR3. V dropped 6 bases and J dropped 2 bases, with 11 bases sitting between them. Germline V lookup: CDR1 MNHEY, CDR2 SVGAGI. CDR3 loop: CASSPDNAYEQYF. The CDR3 nucleotides are TGTGCCAGCAGCCCGGACAATGCCTACGAGCAGTACTTC.

Concerning this clonotype itself: With a much larger clone just one base away, this may be a read error. The chain couples TRBV7-2 to TRBJ1-4; D gene unclear. Trimming removed 5 bases at V and 3 bases at J, with 16 bases between. Germline CDR1 is SGHTA and CDR2 is FQGNSA. The CDR3 sequence is 16 residues long. The CDR3 DNA follows: TGTGCCAGCAGCCCCCGGGCGGGAGGAGCTAATGAAAAACTGTTTTTT. Residues: CASSPRAGGANEKLFF.

This clonotype was counted at least ten times. The rearrangement joins TRBV20-1 to TRBJ1-1; D is unclear. Germline V gene lookup returns CDR1 DFQATT and CDR2 SNEGSKA (reference sequence). The CDR3 has 13 amino acids. The V gene lost 1 base and the J gene lost 2 bases, with 8 bases spanning the gap. In DNA form, the CDR3 reads TGCAGTGCTAGAGTGGCAGTCAACACTGAAGCTTTCTTT. This sequence encodes CSARVAVNTEAFF.